The 16 T cell receptor beta chains below all came from one sample that was sequenced in a study of CD8+CD57+ T cells in acquired aplastic anemia. The sequenced patients had an expansion of CD8+CD57+ cells seen by flow cytometry. The template used for profiling TCR beta VDJ and CDR3 was genomic DNA. One entry per CDR3 protein results from TCRdb running MiXCR on the reads. The table lists hundreds of thousands of distinct CDR3 sequences, approximately 32% of them singletons. The sequenced sample was sorted CD4+, CD8+, or CD8+CD57+ T cells (not recorded which) from PBMCs. The receptors originated from a human donor with aplastic anemia.

J is TRBJ1-3 and V is TRBV30, with 7 bases matching TRBD1. V lost 5 bases and J lost 0; bases outside the gene matches: 4. Germline V gives CDR1 GTSNPN, CDR2 SVGIG (reference sequence). The CDR3 contains 14 residues. This chain's CDR3 is CAWSGTDSGNTIYF. CDR3 in DNA: TGTGCCTGGTCCGGGACAGACTCTGGAAACACCATATATTTT.

Ten or more counts support this clonotype. The chain uses TRBV2 and TRBJ1-4; a weak D match, TRBD1 (5 bases). This CDR3 spans 14 amino acids. Germline CDR1 SNHLY, CDR2 FYNNEI. Trimming took off 4 bases at V and 3 bases at J, with 9 bases between the two ends. Here the CDR3 DNA reads TGTGCCAGCAGTGCGCGGGGGTCTAATGAAAAACTGTTTTTT. Translation: CASSARGSNEKLFF.

V gene TRBV10-3 combines with J gene TRBJ2-7; TRBD1 matches 7 bases. Per the germline V gene, CDR1 is ENHRY and CDR2 is SYGVKD. V lost 6 bases and J lost 5; bases outside the gene matches: 7. The CDR3 contains 13 residues. The CDR3 spells CAISGPGGHEQYF. CDR3 coding DNA: TGTGCCATCAGCGGGCCAGGGGGACACGAGCAGTACTTC.

This clonotype was counted only a few times. The junction shows a germline mismatch at one end, possibly a read error. The chain combines TRBV27 with TRBJ2-5; D call uncertain. The CDR3 has 11 amino acids. CDR1 MNHEY and CDR2 SMNVEV come from the germline V gene (reference sequence). Here the CDR3 reads CTSSSEETQYF. The CDR3 DNA follows: TGTACCAGCAGTTCCGAAGAGACCCAGTACTTC.

Ten or more counts support this clonotype. This sequence joins TRBV10-3 and TRBJ2-2; 11 bases line up with TRBD2. The germline CDR1 and CDR2 sequences are ENHRY and SYGVKD. The V and J ends lost 7 bases and 8 bases, in that order; junction bases with no gene match: 6. The CDR3 runs to 14 residues. The CDR3 here is CAITARLAGGELFF. The CDR3 region has the DNA TGTGCCATCACCGCCCGACTAGCGGGGGGGGAGCTGTTTTTT.

The CDR3 region has the DNA TGTGCCAGCAGCGGGGGGACGGGAATTATGGAGACCCAGTACTTC. Protein product: CASSGGTGIMETQYF. V is TRBV5-5 and J is TRBJ2-5; maybe TRBD2 (6 bases). Germline V gives CDR1 SGHKS, CDR2 YYEKEE (reference sequence). The length of the CDR3 is 15 residues. With 4 bases removed from V and 5 bases from J, the gap between germline ends came to 18 bases. The full variable domain, its missing parts supplied by reference TRBV5-5 and TRBJ2-5, is DAGVTQSPTHLIKTRGQQVTLRCSPISGHKSVSWYQQVLGQGPQFIFQYYEKEERGRGNFPDRFSARQFPNYSSELNVNALLLGDSALYLCASSGGTGIMETQYFGPGTRLLVL.

Worth noting for this clonotype: One base away lies a much larger clone, so this may be a sequencing read error. The chain combines TRBV20-1 with TRBJ1-2; D is uncertain. Germline V gene data show CDR1 as DFQATT and CDR2 as SNEGSKA (reference sequence). V dropped 0 bases and J dropped 4 bases, with 12 bases sitting between them. CDR3 size: 14 residues. CDR3 sequence (DNA): TGCAGTGCTAGAGATCCTGCCACTCCCTATGGCTACACCTTC. The encoded protein is CSARDPATPYGYTF.

This clonotype has more than one count but fewer than ten. The chain carries TRBV7-8 and TRBJ1-2; D call uncertain. The CDR3 loop spans 12 amino acids. Deletions cut 3 bases from V and 8 bases from J, with 10 bases between. Germline V gene sequence: CDR1 SGHVS, CDR2 FQNEAQ. CDR3 protein: CASSFGPDGYTF. The CDR3 DNA sequence: TGTGCCAGCAGCTTCGGTCCCGACGGCTACACCTTC.

This clonotype is a singleton in its sample. The chain couples TRBV29-1 to TRBJ1-2; the D gene is possibly TRBD1 (6 bases). Germline CDR1 is SQVTM and CDR2 is ANQGSEA. Between the trimmed V and J ends, which lost 6 bases and 3 bases, there was a span of 14 bases. This CDR3 has 13 residues. The CDR3 sequence is CSVVTGQDYGYTF. As DNA, the CDR3 is TGCAGCGTCGTAACAGGGCAGGACTATGGCTACACCTTC.

The chain couples TRBV20-1 to TRBJ2-7; 13 positions agree with TRBD2. Germline lookup yields CDR1 DFQATT and CDR2 SNEGSKA (reference sequence). The CDR3 is made up of 18 amino acids. The V segment lost 4 bases and the J segment 6 bases; nucleotides outside the gene matches: 18. Written as DNA, the CDR3 is TGCAGTGCTACTTCCGCTACTAGCGGGAGGGCCTATGCCTTCGAGCAGTACTTC. Translating it yields CSATSATSGRAYAFEQYF.

This clonotype was seen at least ten times. This chain joins TRBV19 and TRBJ1-6, with a weak D call TRBD1 (6 bases). Germline V gene data show CDR1 as LNHDA and CDR2 as SQIVND (reference sequence). With 5 bases removed from V and 5 bases from J, the gap between germline ends came to 13 bases. CDR3 length: 15 residues. The CDR3: CASSVSGADNSPLHF. CDR3 in DNA: TGTGCCAGTAGTGTCTCAGGGGCCGATAATTCACCCCTCCACTTT. The entire variable domain, with the rest obtained from reference TRBV19 and TRBJ1-6, is as follows: DGGITQSPKYLFRKEGQNVTLSCEQNLNHDAMYWYRQDPGQGLRLIYYSQIVNDFQKGDIAEGYSVSREKKESFPLTVTSAQKNPTAFYLCASSVSGADNSPLHFGNGTRLTVT.

This chain connects TRBV24-1 to TRBJ2-7; D is undetermined. Trimming shortened V by 4 bases and J by 4 bases, and 16 bases separated the two germline ends. This CDR3 has 15 residues. Looked up from germline, CDR1 is KGHDR and CDR2 is SFDVKD. The CDR3 coding sequence is TGTGCCACCAGTGACTCCCGGGCCCCCCCTTACGAGCAGTACTTC. Its protein product is CATSDSRAPPYEQYF.

The chain has TRBV29-1 and TRBJ1-2; D gene uncertain. The ends were cut back, 4 bases at V and 4 bases at J, with 10 bases in the middle. This CDR3 is 12 amino acids long. CDR1 is SQVTM and CDR2 is ANQGSEA in the germline V gene. In DNA, the CDR3 is TGCAGCGTTGGCGGGGTTCTCTATGGCTACACCTTC. Its protein product is CSVGGVLYGYTF. Supplemented by reference TRBV29-1 and TRBJ1-2, the full variable domain reads SAVISQKPSRDICQRGTSLTIQCQVDSQVTMMFWYRQQPGQSLTLIATANQGSEATYESGFVIDKFPISRPNLTFSTLTVSNMSPEDSSIYLCSVGGVLYGYTFGSGTRLTVV.

This clonotype appeared a few times. The chain couples TRBV4-2 to TRBJ2-7; 7 bases fit TRBD2. Germline CDR1 LGHNA, CDR2 YNFKEQ. The CDR3 totals 14 residues. Losses at the gene ends were 3 bases for V and 2 bases for J; bases not matched to a gene: 4. CDR3 residues: CASSQGLYTYEQYF. The CDR3, as DNA: TGTGCCAGCAGCCAGGGACTATACACCTACGAGCAGTACTTC.

This clonotype was detected only a few times. The J gene is TRBJ1-1, the V gene TRBV5-6, with a possible D match to TRBD1 (6 bases). Germline V gene data show CDR1 as SGHDT and CDR2 as YYEEEE. This CDR3 has 13 amino acids. V dropped 6 bases and J dropped 1 base, with 10 bases sitting between them. The CDR3 is CASIQTGNTEAFF. CDR3 DNA: TGTGCCAGCATCCAGACAGGGAACACTGAAGCTTTCTTT.

This clonotype was detected only a few times. The J gene is TRBJ1-2, the V gene TRBV30; D remains unclear. Germline CDR1 is GTSNPN and CDR2 is SVGIG (reference sequence). V was clipped by 7 bases and J by 5 bases, with 20 bases between them. The CDR3 runs 14 residues. CDR3 residues: CALVWNEQSYGYTF. In DNA form, the CDR3 reads TGTGCCTTGGTGTGGAACGAACAAAGTTATGGCTACACCTTC.